Listed below are T cell receptor beta chains from one sample, sequenced in a study of cytomegalovirus exposure and HLA in healthy donors. Method: immunoSEQ multiplex PCR; TCRdb's copy keeps in-frame clones and lacks some. The table shows 150,000 to 200,000 clones, with approximately 80% occurring only once. The sample taken for sequencing was PBMCs. The receptors shown here come from a young woman in good health and CMV-seronegative. CDR3s include the opening cysteine and the closing phenylalanine or tryptophan. D genes are given only for firm matches. Rows may omit the clone size; those that give it use once, few, many or a size class.

v_gene	j_gene	d_gene	abundance	CDR3aa	CDR3nt
TRBV27	TRBJ1-2	TRBD1	NA	CASRRQGLGDGYTF	TGTGCCAGCAGGAGACAGGGCCTTGGGGATGGCTACACCTTC
TRBV5-6	TRBJ1-2	NA	once	CASSLETANPFYGYTF	TGTGCCAGCAGCCTTGAAACAGCTAATCCTTTCTATGGCTACACCTTC
TRBV7-5	TRBJ1-5	NA	NA	CVRSLIPGRVDQPQHF	TGTGTCAGAAGCTTAATCCCCGGGAGGGTCGATCAGCCCCAGCATTTT
TRBV15	TRBJ2-7	NA	NA	CATSRDFSSYEQYF	TGTGCCACCAGCAGAGATTTCTCGTCGTACGAGCAGTACTTC
TRBV6-6	TRBJ2-7	TRBD1	NA	CASSLLATGTGGKQYF	TGTGCCAGCAGTTTATTAGCCACCGGGACAGGGGGCAAGCAGTACTTC
TRBV19	TRBJ1-5	NA	NA	CASSITQAPRQPQHF	TGTGCCAGTAGTATCACACAGGCCCCTCGCCAGCCCCAGCATTTT
TRBV4-1	TRBJ1-2	NA	NA	CASSPGTFGYTF	TGCGCCAGCAGCCCTGGGACATTTGGCTACACCTTC
TRBV25-1	TRBJ2-1	TRBD1	NA	CASSRDRGYEQFF	TGTGCCAGCAGTCGGGACAGGGGTTATGAGCAGTTCTTC
TRBV18	TRBJ2-3	TRBD2	NA	CASSPPGLAGDTQYF	TGTGCCAGCTCACCACCGGGACTAGCGGGAGATACGCAGTATTTT
TRBV11-3	TRBJ2-5	NA	NA	CASSLRPGETQYF	TGTGCCAGCAGCTTGAGGCCGGGGGAGACCCAGTACTTC
TRBV4-2	TRBJ1-2	NA	NA	CASSPDRNGYTF	TGTGCCAGCAGCCCGGACAGAAATGGCTACACCTTC
TRBV19	TRBJ2-1	TRBD1	once	CASSPHRGNEQFF	TGTGCCAGTAGTCCCCACAGGGGGAATGAGCAGTTCTTC
TRBV18	TRBJ1-3	NA	NA	CASSLGEGGGNTIYF	TGTGCCAGCTCACTGGGCGAAGGGGGAGGAAACACCATATATTTT
TRBV7-9	TRBJ1-1	NA	NA	CASSLSSRQEAFF	TGTGCCAGCAGCTTGTCTTCACGTCAGGAAGCTTTCTTT
TRBV6-1	TRBJ1-4	NA	NA	CATQGPYNEKLFF	TGTGCCACCCAGGGGCCTTATAATGAAAAACTGTTTTTT
TRBV7-8	TRBJ2-7	NA	NA	CASSLGGTAYEQYF	TGTGCCAGCAGCTTAGGGGGCACAGCCTACGAGCAGTACTTC
TRBV6-5	TRBJ1-2	NA	NA	CASRRFPGVNYGYTF	TGTGCCAGCAGGCGATTTCCAGGGGTTAACTATGGCTACACCTTC
TRBV6-5	TRBJ1-1	NA	few	CGGGETENTEAFF	TGTGGGGGGGGCGAGACAGAGAACACTGAAGCTTTCTTT
TRBV4-1	TRBJ2-7	TRBD2	NA	CASSPGLAGARYYEQYF	TGCGCCAGCAGCCCGGGACTAGCGGGGGCGCGTTACTACGAGCAGTACTTC
TRBV7-9	TRBJ2-7	TRBD1	NA	CASSSPGQGARYEQYF	TGTGCCAGCAGCTCACCGGGACAGGGGGCCCGCTACGAGCAGTACTTC
TRBV5-1	TRBJ1-6	NA	NA	CASSPSRDNSPLHF	TGCGCCAGCAGCCCCTCTCGGGATAATTCACCCCTCCACTTT
TRBV4-2	TRBJ1-4	NA	NA	CASSQTQGNEKLFF	TGTGCCAGCAGCCAAACTCAGGGAAATGAAAAACTGTTTTTT
TRBV27	TRBJ2-7	NA	NA	CASSLGWGPRLHEQYF	TGTGCCAGCAGTTTAGGTTGGGGGCCTAGACTACACGAGCAGTACTTC
TRBV10-1	TRBJ2-5	NA	NA	CASSDSAGGETQYF	TGCGCCAGCAGTGACTCAGCGGGTGGAGAGACCCAGTACTTC
TRBV25-1	TRBJ2-6	TRBD1	NA	CASRPRQGSDSGANVLTF	TGTGCCAGCAGGCCGAGACAGGGGTCGGACTCTGGGGCCAACGTCCTGACTTTC
TRBV18	TRBJ2-3	TRBD2	NA	CASSPVTSGYTDTQYF	TGTGCCAGCTCACCGGTTACTAGCGGGTACACAGATACGCAGTATTTT
TRBV19	TRBJ1-5	NA	NA	CASSIVGGRVNQPQHF	TGTGCCAGTAGTATAGTAGGGGGAAGGGTCAATCAGCCCCAGCATTTT
TRBV5-1	TRBJ2-7	NA	NA	CASSPGGGEYEQYF	TGCGCCAGCAGCCCCGGTGGCGGGGAGTACGAGCAGTACTTC
TRBV10-3	TRBJ2-2	NA	few	CAISTANTGELFF	TGTGCCATCAGCACAGCGAACACCGGGGAGCTGTTTTTT
TRBV18	TRBJ1-5	TRBD1	NA	CASSPNSGGTNQPQHF	TGTGCCAGCTCACCGAATTCAGGGGGGACCAATCAGCCCCAGCATTTT
TRBV9	TRBJ1-3	NA	NA	CASGAGHSGNTIYF	TGTGCCAGCGGGGCAGGGCACTCTGGAAACACCATATATTTT
TRBV6-1	TRBJ1-5	TRBD1	NA	CASILVTGAGQPQHF	TGTGCCAGCATTCTTGTGACAGGGGCTGGTCAGCCCCAGCATTTT
TRBV7-9	TRBJ1-2	TRBD1	NA	CSSSDRGDTF	TGTTCCAGCAGCGACAGGGGGGACACCTTC
TRBV11-3	TRBJ2-1	NA	NA	CASSLGPHANEQFF	TGTGCCAGCAGCTTAGGGCCGCACGCCAATGAGCAGTTCTTC
TRBV2	TRBJ2-2	TRBD2	NA	CASNGLAGGTGELFF	TGTGCCAGCAACGGGCTAGCGGGGGGAACCGGGGAGCTGTTTTTT
TRBV13	TRBJ2-7	TRBD1	NA	CASGTRTGGYYEQYF	TGTGCCAGCGGAACGAGGACAGGGGGTTACTACGAGCAGTACTTC